These 32 T cell receptor beta chains were sequenced from one sample in a study of CD8 T cells in Susac syndrome. An input of about 0.5 to 1 ug of RNA was subjected to reverse transcription using random hexamers. Using its own MiXCR run on the immunoSEQ multiplex PCR reads, TCRdb lists one record per CDR3 protein. This sample has 400,000 or so distinct CDR3 sequences; 85% occur once, and the top ten carry roughly 0.11%. The sequenced sample was CD8+ T cells from PBMCs. The receptors shown here come from a human donor with multiple sclerosis.

Here the CDR3 reads CASRPPGGLSYEQYF. The CDR3 bases are TGTGCCAGCAGACCTCCAGGGGGTCTCTCCTACGAGCAGTACTTC. V is TRBV6-5 and J is TRBJ2-7; 7 bases map to TRBD1. V shed 6 bases, J shed 0 bases, and the junction held 8 bases outside the gene matches. Germline V gene sequence: CDR1 MNHEY, CDR2 SVGAGI. CDR3 length: 15 amino acids.

The chain combines TRBV5-5 with TRBJ2-7; the match to TRBD1 covers 9 bases. The CDR3 spans 16 residues. From germline, CDR1 is SGHKS and CDR2 YYEKEE (reference sequence). The V and J ends lost 3 bases and 7 bases, in that order; junction bases with no gene match: 14. CDR3 protein: CASSSTGGVWPGEQYF. In nucleotides, the CDR3 is TGTGCCAGCAGCTCCACAGGGGGCGTCTGGCCCGGGGAGCAGTACTTC.

The rearrangement joins TRBV6-5 to TRBJ1-5; unclear D gene. This CDR3 has 16 amino acids. The V gene lost 0 bases and the J gene lost 2 bases, with 11 bases spanning the gap. From germline, CDR1 is MNHEY and CDR2 SVGAGI. The CDR3 loop is CASSYSSQKGNQPQHF. The CDR3 DNA is TGTGCCAGCAGTTACTCATCCCAAAAGGGCAATCAGCCCCAGCATTTT.

This clonotype came up once. Here the CDR3 reads CASRGQGGSNQPQHF. CDR3 coding DNA: TGTGCCAGCAGGGGACAGGGCGGTAGCAATCAGCCCCAGCATTTT. V usage is TRBV12-3 or TRBV12-4 and J usage is TRBJ1-5, with 9 bases fitting TRBD1. CDR3 length: 15 residues. The ends lost 6 bases at V and 0 bases at J; junction bases unmatched: 3.

The table lists this clonotype with a count of one. This chain joins TRBV11-2 and TRBJ1-1; 8 bases are shared with TRBD1. This CDR3 comprises 15 residues. Unmatched junction bases numbered 9, after V lost 3 bases and J lost 6 bases. Germline V gene lookup returns CDR1 SGHAT and CDR2 FQNNGV. The CDR3 sequence: CASSFADRGDPEAFF. CDR3 bases: TGTGCCAGCAGCTTCGCCGACAGGGGAGACCCTGAAGCTTTCTTT.

V usage is TRBV27 and J usage is TRBJ2-7, with D possibly matching TRBD1 (6 bases). CDR1 and CDR2 from the germline V gene are MNHEY and SMNVEV (reference sequence). Deletions cut 2 bases from V and 2 bases from J, with 16 bases between. CDR3 length: 16 residues. This CDR3 is CASSLSGQGPTYEQYF. CDR3 bases: TGTGCCAGCAGTTTAAGTGGTCAGGGGCCCACCTACGAGCAGTACTTC.

Only one count was recorded for this clonotype. The chain joins TRBV20-1 to TRBJ2-1; possible D gene TRBD1, 5 bases. CDR3 length: 15 residues. CDR1 and CDR2 from the germline V gene are DFQATT and SNEGSKA (reference sequence). The V and J ends lost 0 bases and 8 bases respectively, with 17 bases between them. The CDR3 is CSARDLWGVSYEQFF. The CDR3, as DNA: TGCAGTGCTAGAGATCTTTGGGGCGTATCCTATGAGCAGTTCTTC.

The chain joins TRBV4-1 to TRBJ2-5, with no clear D. Deletions cut 5 bases from V and 4 bases from J, with 8 bases between. CDR3 length: 12 amino acids. Germline V gene sequence: CDR1 MGHRA, CDR2 YSYEKL. The CDR3 region has the DNA TGCGCCAGCAGCAGGTCCCGAGAGACCCAGTACTTC. This codes for CASSRSRETQYF.

The rearrangement uses TRBV6-1 and TRBJ2-5, with D possibly being TRBD1 (6 bases). Trimming left V 3 bases short and J 4 bases short, with 9 bases between. From germline, CDR1 is MNHNS and CDR2 SASEGT. This CDR3 region has 13 residues. CDR3 nucleotides: TGTGCCAGCAGTGAGACAGGTCCAGAGACCCAGTACTTC. It encodes CASSETGPETQYF.

The chain recombines TRBV12-2 with TRBJ2-7; the table names TRBD1, a call not compared with the DNA. TRBV12-2 is termed a pseudogene. This CDR3 region has 15 residues. The CDR3, as DNA: TGTGCAAGTCGCTTACCCCGGGACGGACTCTACGAGCAGTACTTC. Its protein is CASRLPRDGLYEQYF.

The rearrangement joins TRBV4-1 to TRBJ1-5; the match to TRBD1 covers 10 bases. Trimming took 3 bases from V and 2 from J; bases not matched to a gene: 4. The CDR3 totals 16 residues. Germline V gene data show CDR1 as MGHRA and CDR2 as YSYEKL. The CDR3 loop reads CASSQEGTGGNQPQHF. CDR3 nucleotides: TGCGCCAGCAGCCAGGAAGGGACAGGGGGCAATCAGCCCCAGCATTTT.

This sequence joins TRBV29-1 and TRBJ2-5, with 13 bases lining up with TRBD2. Germline lookup yields CDR1 SQVTM and CDR2 ANQGSEA. V lost 2 bases to trimming and J lost 2 bases; unmatched junction nucleotides: 2. The CDR3 is 15 residues long. DNA for the CDR3: TGCAGCGTTGAATCACTAGCGGGGGGGCAAGAGACCCAGTACTTC. Its translation is CSVESLAGGQETQYF.

The CDR3 protein is CASSIETLNQPQHF. The CDR3 bases are TGTGCCAGTAGTATAGAGACACTAAATCAGCCCCAGCATTTT. The V and J genes are TRBV19 and TRBJ1-5; no clear D. CDR3 length: 14 residues. Trimming took 0 bases from V and 4 from J, leaving 7 bases between them. Germline CDR1 reads LNHDA; CDR2 reads SQIVND (reference sequence). Looking up the rest from reference TRBV19 and TRBJ1-5 gives the full variable domain: DGGITQSPKYLFRKEGQNVTLSCEQNLNHDAMYWYRQDPGQGLRLIYYSQIVNDFQKGDIAEGYSVSREKKESFPLTVTSAQKNPTAFYLCASSIETLNQPQHFGDGTRLSIL.

The J gene is TRBJ2-3, the V gene TRBV7-9; the match to TRBD2 covers 11 bases. The CDR3 is 16 residues long. CDR1 and CDR2 (germline): SEHNR, FQNEAQ (reference sequence). With 5 bases clipped from V and 4 bases from J, the junction kept 8 bases outside the gene matches. The CDR3 loop reads CASSPVAGGPADTQYF. The DNA for the CDR3 is TGTGCCAGCAGCCCGGTAGCGGGGGGGCCAGCAGATACGCAGTATTTT.

J is TRBJ2-5 and V is TRBV7-9; TRBD1 matches 7 bases. The V gene's germline CDR1 is SEHNR and CDR2 FQNEAQ (reference sequence). The CDR3 is 15 amino acids. After removal of 5 bases from V and 0 bases from J, the junction contained 6 bases not matched to a gene. CDR3 amino acids: CASSPKQGNQETQYF. CDR3 nucleotide sequence: TGTGCCAGCAGCCCTAAACAGGGGAACCAAGAGACCCAGTACTTC. The variable domain in full, completed from reference TRBV7-9 and TRBJ2-5, reads DTGVSQNPRHKITKRGQNVTFRCDPISEHNRLYWYRQTLGQGPEFLTYFQNEAQLEKSRLLSDRFSAERPKGSFSTLEIQRTEQGDSAMYLCASSPKQGNQETQYFGPGTRLLVL.

This chain connects TRBV5-1 to TRBJ2-7; 9 bases are shared with TRBD1. After removal of 4 bases from V and 7 bases from J, the junction contained 9 bases not matched to a gene. The germline V gene has CDR1 SGHRS and CDR2 YFSETQ. CDR3 length equals 14 residues. CDR3: CASSTGQGQSEQYF. The CDR3 DNA reads as TGCGCCAGCAGCACCGGACAGGGGCAGTCGGAGCAGTACTTC.

The chain uses TRBV10-1 and TRBJ2-2; D could derive from TRBD1 or TRBD2 (5 bases each). CDR3 size: 15 residues. In germline, CDR1 is WNHNN, CDR2 SYGVQD (reference sequence). V shed 6 bases and J shed 3 bases, with 14 bases lying between them. The CDR3 loop is CASSDGTDHTGELFF. The CDR3 coding sequence is TGCGCCAGCAGCGACGGGACGGATCACACCGGGGAGCTGTTTTTT.

The rearrangement uses TRBV6-5 and TRBJ2-3; 9 positions match TRBD2. The V segment lost 1 base and the J segment 1 base; nucleotides outside the gene matches: 6. CDR3 size: 17 residues. In germline, CDR1 is MNHEY, CDR2 SVGAGI. The CDR3 loop reads CASSYLIGGGGTDTQYF. CDR3 bases: TGTGCCAGCAGTTACTTGATCGGCGGGGGGGGCACAGATACGCAGTATTTT.

Comments on this clonotype: At one boundary the junction diverges from the germline segment, which might be a read error. The chain links TRBV27 to TRBJ1-6; 7 bases are shared with TRBD1. CDR3 length: 15 amino acids. Looked up from germline, CDR1 is MNHEY and CDR2 is SMNVEV (reference sequence). This CDR3 is CACSLSPQGGDPLHF. The CDR3 DNA sequence: TGTGCCTGCAGTTTATCACCCCAGGGGGGCGATCCCCTCCACTTT.

The chain links TRBV5-1 to TRBJ2-3; 8 bases map to TRBD2. The CDR3 extends over 15 amino acids. Germline assignment: CDR1 SGHRS and CDR2 YFSETQ. V lost 2 bases, J lost 4 bases, and 6 bases stayed unmatched. This CDR3 is CASSLPGLDADTQYF. CDR3 sequence (DNA): TGCGCCAGCAGCTTACCGGGACTAGATGCAGATACGCAGTATTTT.

The chain couples TRBV27 to TRBJ1-1; tentative D call: TRBD1 (5 bases). Germline V gene lookup returns CDR1 MNHEY and CDR2 SMNVEV (reference sequence). Trimming shortened V by 5 bases and J by 7 bases, and 20 bases separated the two germline ends. CDR3 length: 15 amino acids. As DNA, the CDR3 is TGTGCCAGCAGTCTAGGGACGGAGGAGGCTAGTGAAGCTTTCTTT. Translation: CASSLGTEEASEAFF.

Regarding this clonotype: The junction differs from germline at one of its ends, possibly a read error. V gene TRBV20-1 combines with J gene TRBJ2-1, with TRBD2 identical over 12 bases. Germline V lookup: CDR1 DFQATT, CDR2 SNEGSKA (reference sequence). There are 16 residues in the CDR3. The CDR3 region has the DNA TGCAGGGCTAGGGACCCGACTAGCGGGGGCCCGGGGGGGCAGTTCTTC. It encodes CRARDPTSGGPGGQFF.

In its sample, this clonotype was seen a few times. The chain is built from TRBV15 and TRBJ2-7; D possibly corresponds to TRBD1 (5 bases). V lost 6 bases, J lost 2 bases, and 11 bases lay in between. The germline CDR1 and CDR2 sequences are LNHNV and YYDKDF (reference sequence). The CDR3 contains 13 residues. The CDR3 is CATSGGATYEQYF. CDR3 DNA sequence: TGTGCCACCAGTGGTGGGGCGACCTACGAGCAGTACTTC.

Only one count was recorded for this clonotype. J is TRBJ2-6 and V is TRBV5-5, with a possible D match to TRBD1 (6 bases). This CDR3 contains 17 residues. In germline, CDR1 is SGHKS, CDR2 YYEKEE (reference sequence). Deletions cut 3 bases from V and 5 bases from J, with 18 bases between. The CDR3 is CASSSGQGPTWANVLTF. The DNA for the CDR3 is TGTGCCAGCAGCTCGGGTCAGGGGCCGACGTGGGCCAACGTCCTGACTTTC.

V and J are TRBV4-1 and TRBJ1-2; D might be TRBD1 (5 bases). V was shortened by 0 bases and J by 4 bases, with 12 bases between the two germline ends. This CDR3 comprises 15 residues. Germline V gene sequence: CDR1 MGHRA, CDR2 YSYEKL. The CDR3 is CASSQEGGRVYGYTF. In nucleotides, the CDR3 is TGCGCCAGCAGCCAAGAAGGAGGCAGGGTCTATGGCTACACCTTC.

CDR3 DNA sequence: TGTGCCTGGAGGGGGGGGAGGGGAGTGGAGGAGCAGTACTTC. Translation: CAWRGGRGVEEQYF. The J gene is TRBJ2-7, the V gene TRBV30, with TRBD2 matching 7 bases. Germline CDR1 reads GTSNPN; CDR2 reads SVGIG (reference sequence). Trimming took 3 bases from V and 7 from J; bases not matched to a gene: 12. The CDR3 has 14 residues.

This chain uses TRBV3-1 with TRBJ2-1, with 13 bases identical to TRBD2. The germline CDR1 and CDR2 sequences are LGHDT and YNNKEL (reference sequence). V lost 0 bases and J lost 10; bases outside the gene matches: 0. The CDR3 runs to 14 residues. The CDR3 region has the DNA TGTGCCAGCAGCCAAGAGACTAGCGGGGGGGAGCAGTTCTTC. Its translation is CASSQETSGGEQFF.

The chain employs TRBV20-1 and TRBJ2-1, with a possible D match to TRBD2 (5 bases). This CDR3 is built from 14 residues. Trimming removed 6 bases at V and 8 bases at J, with 20 bases between. The germline CDR1 and CDR2 sequences are DFQATT and SNEGSKA (reference sequence). The DNA for the CDR3 is TGCAGTGCCGGGCCGGGCGGGCGTAGGGATGAGCAGTTCTTC. Residues: CSAGPGGRRDEQFF.

The rearrangement links TRBV20-1 to TRBJ1-2; 8 bases are a match to TRBD1. Germline values: CDR1 DFQATT, CDR2 SNEGSKA (reference sequence). Trimming cost V 8 bases and J 6 bases; bases outside gene matches: 20. The CDR3 runs to 16 residues. As DNA, the CDR3 is TGCAGTATTTTGAGGGAGGGGGACAGGTTTCGCAATGGCTACACCTTC. Translation: CSILREGDRFRNGYTF.

The chain joins TRBV30 to TRBJ2-2, with D perhaps matching TRBD1 or TRBD2 (5 bases each). CDR1 and CDR2 from the germline V gene are GTSNPN and SVGIG (reference sequence). This CDR3 has 13 residues. The CDR3 spells CASGRPSTGELFF. CDR3 bases: TGTGCTTCGGGACGGCCGAGCACCGGGGAGCTGTTTTTT. Combining the CDR3 with reference TRBV30 and TRBJ2-2 gives the whole variable domain SQTIHQWPATLVQPVGSPLSLECTVEGTSNPNLYWYRQAAGRGLQLLFYSVGIGQISSEVPQNLSASRPQDRQFILSSKKLLLSDSGFYLCASGRPSTGELFFGEGSRLTVL.

In its sample, this clonotype was seen a few times. J is TRBJ1-4 and V is TRBV4-1; D call uncertain. Trimming cost V 0 bases and J 7 bases, with 3 bases left between them. CDR3 size: 12 residues. Germline V CDR1 and CDR2: MGHRA, YSYEKL. The CDR3 DNA follows: TGCGCCAGCAGCCAAGATCGTGAAAAACTGTTTTTT. Residues: CASSQDREKLFF.

The chain joins TRBV20-1 to TRBJ1-1; D not certain. V was cut by 0 bases and J by 8 bases, with 22 bases left in between. Germline assignment: CDR1 DFQATT and CDR2 SNEGSKA (reference sequence). This CDR3 is built from 16 residues. CDR3 region: CSARDFIRATPTEAFF. CDR3 bases: TGCAGTGCTAGAGATTTTATAAGGGCGACCCCAACCGAAGCTTTCTTT.